The next 9 T cell receptor beta chains were all read from a single sample in a study of cytotoxic CD8 clonotypes in ibrutinib-treated CLL. Using immunoSEQ multiplex PCR, the repertoire was profiled, and TCRdb retains in-frame clones only, with some absent. The sample has under 200,000 clones; roughly 80% are singletons. The specimen was PBMCs, collected after 24 months of ibrutinib treatment. The receptors come from a human donor with chronic lymphocytic leukemia.

This chain links TRBV5-1 with TRBJ2-2, with 7 bases lining up with TRBD1. The CDR3 loop spans 14 amino acids. Germline lookup yields CDR1 SGHRS and CDR2 YFSETQ. The V gene end was trimmed by 5 bases and the J gene end by 4 bases; junction bases not matched to a gene: 5. CDR3 protein: CASSGSGGTGELFF. For the CDR3, the DNA is TGCGCCAGCAGTGGGTCAGGGGGCACCGGGGAGCTGTTTTTT.

The chain uses TRBV18 and TRBJ1-6; the D is unclear. CDR1 is KGHSH, CDR2 LQKENI, per germline. Trimming removed 5 bases from V and 0 bases from J, with 8 bases in between. The CDR3 has 15 residues. The CDR3 loop reads CASSDVRSYNSPLHF. In DNA, the CDR3 is TGTGCCAGCTCAGATGTCCGCTCCTATAATTCACCCCTCCACTTT.

This chain uses TRBV27 with TRBJ1-2, with D uncertain. CDR3 length: 15 amino acids. Trimming left V 5 bases short and J 8 bases short, with 21 bases between. Germline CDR1 reads MNHEY; CDR2 reads SMNVEV (reference sequence). The CDR3 nucleotides are TGTGCCAGCAGTCCTCCCCAAACCCACCGAGCCGGCTACACCTTC. Amino acids: CASSPPQTHRAGYTF.

This chain uses TRBV12-5 with TRBJ2-3, with 7 bases aligning to TRBD1. The CDR3 is 15 residues long. Germline trimming cut 7 bases from V and 2 bases from J; bases unmatched to any gene: 9. CDR1 is LGHNT, CDR2 FRNRAP, per germline. CDR3 in DNA: TGTGCTAGTGCCGAGAGGGGGCTGGCCACAGATACGCAGTATTTT. Its protein is CASAERGLATDTQYF.

The gene calls are TRBV6-1 and TRBJ1-3, with 8 bases fitting TRBD1. The CDR3 is 14 residues long. CDR1 is MNHNS, CDR2 SASEGT, per germline. Trimming cost V 1 base and J 8 bases; bases outside gene matches: 4. CDR3 in amino acids: CASSEVSGGHTIYF. The CDR3 DNA reads as TGTGCCAGCAGTGAAGTCTCAGGGGGCCACACCATATATTTT.

On this clone itself: The sample carries other DNA sequences with the same CDR3. DNA of the CDR3: TGTGCCAGCAGCCCGCAATCCGGACTAGCCAAAAACATTCAGTACTTC. As protein: CASSPQSGLAKNIQYF. The genes are TRBV7-2 and TRBJ2-4; a possible D gene is TRBD2 (5 bases). The CDR3 consists of 16 residues. The germline CDR1 and CDR2 sequences are SGHTA and FQGNSA. The V and J ends lost 5 bases and 0 bases respectively, with 14 bases between them.

The V and J genes are TRBV7-3 and TRBJ2-1; 8 nucleotides agree with TRBD1. The CDR3 has 14 residues. The germline V gene has CDR1 SGHTA and CDR2 FQGTGA. J gave up 10 bases and V 3 bases, and 8 bases lay outside the gene matches. CDR3 nucleotide sequence: TGTGCCAGCAGCTTTTCAGGGGGCGCAGGGGAGCAGTTCTTC. Translating it yields CASSFSGGAGEQFF.

The chain combines TRBV19 with TRBJ2-1, with D perhaps TRBD1 (5 bases). CDR1 and CDR2 from the germline V gene are LNHDA and SQIVND (reference sequence). This CDR3 region has 14 residues. The ends were cut back, 4 bases at V and 6 bases at J, with 13 bases in the middle. The CDR3 DNA is TGTGCCAGTAGTAAGATGGCAGGGCTCAATGAGCAGTTCTTC. It is translated as CASSKMAGLNEQFF. Supplemented by reference TRBV19 and TRBJ2-1, the full variable domain reads DGGITQSPKYLFRKEGQNVTLSCEQNLNHDAMYWYRQDPGQGLRLIYYSQIVNDFQKGDIAEGYSVSREKKESFPLTVTSAQKNPTAFYLCASSKMAGLNEQFFGPGTRLTVL.

The CDR3 is CASSLWNYEQYF. Written as DNA, the CDR3 is TGTGCCAGCAGCTTATGGAACTACGAGCAGTACTTC. The chain uses TRBV7-2 and TRBJ2-7; D remains ambiguous. Germline CDR1 and CDR2: SGHTA and FQGNSA. The CDR3 is 12 residues long. V shed 2 bases and J shed 3 bases, with 5 bases lying between them.